The sample holds one count of the clone carrying this TCR beta chain. The data are from a study of blood T cell repertoires in COVID-19. The repertoire was sequenced with immunoSEQ multiplex PCR; TCRdb's copy has only in-frame clones and lacks some. There are more than 250,000 clones in the sample; roughly 85% occur only once, and approximately 5% lies in the top ten. This CDR3 spans 17 amino acids. The V and J ends lost 1 base and 4 bases, in that order; junction bases with no gene match: 7. Germline lookup yields CDR1 SGHDN and CDR2 FVKESK. The TCR originated in a man in his fifties or sixties with active or convalescent COVID-19. The chain recombines TRBV14 with TRBJ2-1; 10 bases are a match to TRBD2. Sample: peripheral blood. Here the CDR3 DNA reads TGTGCCAGCAGCCAAGGAAACGGACTAGCGGCTTACAATGAGCAGTTCTTC. Its translation is CASSQGNGLAAYNEQFF.